Below, 3 T cell receptor beta chains from the same sample are listed, as sequenced in a study of spatial heterogeneity in lung cancer. Time point denoted: blood at routine non-recurrence follow-up after resection. The study sequenced unsorted whole RNA from tumor, nontumor lung or frozen PBMC. Each CDR3 protein gets one entry after TCRdb re-called the 5' RACE reads with MiXCR. Of more than 25,000 distinct CDR3 sequences listed, approximately 6% are singletons. Source: PBMCs, taken at follow-up. The receptors shown here come from a male donor with early-stage non-small cell lung cancer.

V usage is TRBV10-3 and J usage is TRBJ1-4; D is undetermined. V was clipped by 3 bases and J by 7 bases, with 9 bases between them. Germline V gene lookup returns CDR1 ENHRY and CDR2 SYGVKD. This CDR3 has 13 amino acids. The CDR3 region has the DNA TGTGCCATCAGTGATGGTGGGAGTGAAAAACTGTTTTTT. Encoded protein: CAISDGGSEKLFF.

Many counts were recorded for this clonotype. The chain recombines TRBV12-3 or TRBV12-4 with TRBJ2-1; 7 bases match TRBD2. The CDR3 length is 15 residues. V shed 5 bases and J 2 bases; nucleotides not matched to a gene: 6. The CDR3 is CASSRAGVPYNEQFF. The CDR3 nucleotides read TGTGCCAGCAGTCGGGCGGGAGTCCCCTACAATGAGCAGTTCTTC.

This clonotype is medium-sized by share. The V and J genes are TRBV5-1 and TRBJ2-3; D perhaps matches TRBD2 (5 bases). The CDR3 length is 14 residues. Germline V CDR1 and CDR2: SGHRS, YFSETQ. V lost 2 bases to trimming and J lost 0 bases, with 7 bases between them. CDR3 sequence: CASSFTGSTDTQYF. CDR3 nucleotide sequence: TGCGCCAGCAGCTTTACGGGAAGCACAGATACGCAGTATTTT.